Shown below are 7 T cell receptor beta chains from a single sample sequenced in a study of regulatory T cells in long-lasting Graves disease. With iRepertoire HTBI primers and Arm-PCR of CDR3 regions, TCR beta libraries were built. TCRdb redid the calling of the multiplex PCR reads with MiXCR, one entry per CDR3 protein. The sample lists some 280,000 distinct CDR3 sequences, around 20% occurring once. Sample time point: persistent/refractory GD, antithyroid drugs over 5 years with positive TRAb. The authors made the TCR library using RNA they extracted from PBMCs. The sequences come from peripheral blood mononuclear cells (PBMCs), collected when the disease was refractory, from a patient treated with antithyroid drugs. Receptor source: a female donor with Graves disease.

The chain combines TRBV7-2 with TRBJ1-3; a weak D match, TRBD1 (6 bases). CDR1 and CDR2 (germline): SGHTA, FQGNSA. V was clipped by 5 bases and J by 3 bases, with 17 bases between them. The CDR3 runs to 16 residues. CDR3: CASSEQGSRFGNTIYF. In nucleotides, the CDR3 is TGTGCCAGCAGCGAACAGGGTTCTCGCTTTGGAAACACCATATATTTT. The full variable domain, with the rest looked up from reference TRBV7-2 and TRBJ1-3, is GAGVSQSPSNKVTEKGKDVELRCDPISGHTALYWYRQSLGQGLEFLIYFQGNSAPDKSGLPSDRFSAERTGGSVSTLTIQRTQQEDSAVYLCASSEQGSRFGNTIYFGEGSWLTVV.

This clonotype was counted ten times or more. The chain has TRBV30 and TRBJ1-1, with a possible D match to TRBD1 (5 bases). Looked up from germline, CDR1 is GTSNPN and CDR2 is SVGIG (reference sequence). The CDR3 is 13 amino acids. Trimming left V 2 bases short and J 1 base short, with 8 bases between. CDR3 region: CAWSSDTNTEAFF. The DNA for the CDR3 is TGTGCCTGGAGTTCGGACACGAACACTGAAGCTTTCTTT. Variable domain in full (rest from reference TRBV30 and TRBJ1-1): SQTIHQWPATLVQPVGSPLSLECTVEGTSNPNLYWYRQAAGRGLQLLFYSVGIGQISSEVPQNLSASRPQDRQFILSSKKLLLSDSGFYLCAWSSDTNTEAFFGQGTRLTVV.

Concerning this clonotype itself: A much larger clone differs from this one at a single base, so this may be a read error. The chain employs TRBV7-2 and TRBJ2-1; D not certain. TRBJ2-5 explains the end of the DNA better; the J call may be wrong. The germline V gene encodes CDR1 SGHTA and CDR2 FQGNSA. The CDR3 has 12 amino acids. CDR3 region: CVSSLREETQYF. The CDR3 region has the DNA TGTGTCAGCAGCTTAAGGGAAGAGACCCAGTACTTC.

The sample holds a few counts of this clonotype. This chain links TRBV11-2 with TRBJ2-7; TRBD2 might be the D (5 bases). V lost 5 bases and J 0 bases, leaving 14 bases between the germline ends. Per germline, CDR1 SGHAT and CDR2 FQNNGV. The CDR3 contains 15 residues. As DNA, the CDR3 is TGTGCCAGCAGCGTCGCGGGCGGTAGCTCCTACGAGCAGTACTTC. This sequence encodes CASSVAGGSSYEQYF.

This clonotype has a count of ten or more. The J gene is TRBJ1-2, the V gene TRBV27; possible D gene TRBD1, 6 bases. This CDR3 is 13 amino acids long. Germline CDR1 is MNHEY and CDR2 is SMNVEV (reference sequence). Deletions cut 5 bases from V and 5 bases from J, with 12 bases between. In nucleotides, the CDR3 is TGTGCCAGCAGTCCCAACACAGGGTATGGCTACACCTTC. The encoded protein is CASSPNTGYGYTF.

Points on this clonotype: A much larger clone differs by one base, so this may be a read error. The V gene is TRBV6-1, the J gene TRBJ1-4; no definite D call. CDR1 is MNHNS, CDR2 SASEGT, per germline. This CDR3 is 17 amino acids long. The CDR3 nucleotides read TGTGCCAGCAGTGAAGCGGAGGAAGATACCTACAATGAAAAACTGCTTTTT. Amino acids: CASSEAEEDTYNEKLLF.

This clonotype has just a few counts. The rearrangement joins TRBV20-1 to TRBJ2-7; unclear D gene. V was trimmed by 7 bases and J by 7 bases, leaving 5 bases between them. The germline V gene encodes CDR1 DFQATT and CDR2 SNEGSKA (reference sequence). CDR3 length: 8 amino acids. CDR3 in amino acids: CSVGEQYF. Here the CDR3 DNA reads TGCAGTGTAGGGGAGCAGTACTTC.